This T cell receptor beta chain derives from a study of T cells in tuberculosis. Overall study: PBMC were archived before or within 7 days of starting treatment.

This clone appeared once. The assay was immunoSEQ multiplex PCR, and TCRdb's table has in-frame clones only and misses some. This sample has about 34,000 clones; 93% occur once, and the top ten carry around 10%. Noted time point: new active TB diagnosis, blood taken before or within 7 days of starting treatment. This clonotype was obtained from an adult with tuberculosis. The sequencing here drew on PBMCs, taken at tuberculosis diagnosis.

The CDR3 sequence is CASSRGGWNFNEQFF. The CDR3 bases are TGCGCCAGCAGCCGGGGGGGATGGAATTTCAATGAGCAGTTCTTC. The chain employs TRBV4-1 and TRBJ2-1; 7 bases are shared with TRBD2. Germline CDR1 and CDR2: MGHRA and YSYEKL. V was pared by 4 bases and J by 6 bases, with 9 bases of the junction left unmatched. CDR3 size: 15 residues.